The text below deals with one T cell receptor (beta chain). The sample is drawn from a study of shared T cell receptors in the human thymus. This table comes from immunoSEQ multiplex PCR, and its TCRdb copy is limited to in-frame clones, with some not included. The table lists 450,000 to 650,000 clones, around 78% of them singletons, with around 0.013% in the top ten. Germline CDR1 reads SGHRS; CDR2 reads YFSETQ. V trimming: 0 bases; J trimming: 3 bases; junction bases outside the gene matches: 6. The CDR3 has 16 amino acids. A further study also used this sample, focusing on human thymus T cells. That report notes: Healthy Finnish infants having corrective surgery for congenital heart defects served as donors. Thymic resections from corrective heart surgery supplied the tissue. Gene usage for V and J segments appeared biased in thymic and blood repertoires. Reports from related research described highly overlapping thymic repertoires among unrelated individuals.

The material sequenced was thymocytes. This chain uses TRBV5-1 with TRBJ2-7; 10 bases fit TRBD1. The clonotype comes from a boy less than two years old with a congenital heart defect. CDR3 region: CASSLAGWDRGYEQYF. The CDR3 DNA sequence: TGCGCCAGCAGCTTGGCCGGGTGGGACAGGGGCTACGAGCAGTACTTC.